One and the same sample provided the 23 T cell receptor beta chains below, sequenced in a study of T cells in localized non-small cell lung cancer. TCRdb's table, derived via immunoSEQ multiplex PCR, lists solely in-frame clones and lacks some. The data show around 50,000 clones, 70% to 90% seen once. This specimen consisted of PBMCs, obtained before any cancer treatment. The origin of the receptors is a female donor with stage II lung adenocarcinoma.

The rearrangement links TRBV5-6 to TRBJ2-1; D may be TRBD1 (6 bases). The V end lost 4 bases, the J end lost 7 bases, and 12 bases lay between the germline ends. The length of the CDR3 is 13 residues. Germline CDR1 SGHDT, CDR2 YYEEEE. This CDR3 is CASSPTGFNEQFF. In DNA form, the CDR3 reads TGTGCCAGCAGCCCCACAGGGTTTAATGAGCAGTTCTTC. The variable domain in full, completed from reference TRBV5-6 and TRBJ2-1, reads DAGVTQSPTHLIKTRGQQVTLRCSPKSGHDTVSWYQQALGQGPQFIFQYYEEEERQRGNFPDRFSGHQFPNYSSELNVNALLLGDSALYLCASSPTGFNEQFFGPGTRLTVL.

The table lists this clone with a count of one. DNA of the CDR3: TGCGCCAGCAGTGACTATGGGTCTCGAGACGCGCAGTTCTTC. Translating it yields CASSDYGSRDAQFF. This chain uses TRBV10-1 with TRBJ2-1; D is uncertain. The CDR3 has 14 amino acids. V lost 3 bases to trimming and J lost 12 bases, with 18 bases between them. Germline CDR1 WNHNN, CDR2 SYGVQD (reference sequence).

The V gene is TRBV27, the J gene TRBJ2-3; 13 nucleotides agree with TRBD2. Germline lookup yields CDR1 MNHEY and CDR2 SMNVEV (reference sequence). The J segment lost 2 bases and the V segment lost 5 bases, leaving 7 bases of the junction unmatched. CDR3 length equals 17 residues. CDR3 sequence reads: CASSPLTSGGYTDTQYF. In nucleotides, the CDR3 is TGTGCCAGCAGTCCCCTGACTAGCGGGGGGTACACAGATACGCAGTATTTT.

Comment on this clone: In the same sample, other DNA sequences code for this CDR3. The chain employs TRBV18 and TRBJ1-5; D may be TRBD1 (6 bases). The CDR3 runs to 14 residues. Germline V gives CDR1 KGHSH, CDR2 LQKENI. Trimming pared 3 bases from V and 2 bases from J, leaving 8 bases between. CDR3 region: CASSPSGGNQPQHF. The CDR3, as DNA: TGTGCCAGCTCACCCTCAGGGGGCAATCAGCCCCAGCATTTT.

The J gene is TRBJ1-1, the V gene TRBV10-2; 12 bases map to TRBD1. J gave up 13 bases and V 10 bases, and 16 bases lay outside the gene matches. Looked up from germline, CDR1 is WSHSY and CDR2 is SAAADI. The CDR3 consists of 14 residues. CDR3 loop: CATSNAGTGGLGFF. Written as DNA, the CDR3 is TGCGCCACCTCAAACGCCGGGACAGGGGGCCTGGGTTTCTTT.

The chain carries TRBV27 and TRBJ1-2; TRBD1 might be the D (5 bases). V gave up 6 bases and J gave up 2 bases, with 16 bases separating them. The CDR3 has 15 amino acids. Looked up from germline, CDR1 is MNHEY and CDR2 is SMNVEV (reference sequence). The CDR3 nucleotides read TGTGCCAGCAGCCAAGACAGCCTGCACAACTATGGCTACACCTTC. Protein: CASSQDSLHNYGYTF.

The V gene is TRBV6-6, the J gene TRBJ2-7; D is uncertain. Trimming removed 6 bases at V and 6 bases at J, with 15 bases between. The CDR3 totals 13 residues. Germline-derived CDR1 and CDR2 are MNHNY and SVGAGI (reference sequence). For the CDR3, the DNA is TGTGCCAGCAGCTTACTGACGGACGGCGAGCAGTACTTC. Translated, it gives CASSLLTDGEQYF.

The CDR3 here is CASSPRWESPLHF. The CDR3 nucleotides read TGTGCCAGCAGCCCGCGCTGGGAGTCACCCCTCCACTTT. The chain carries TRBV9 and TRBJ1-6; no reliable D call. The CDR3 has 13 amino acids. Germline V gene lookup returns CDR1 SGDLS and CDR2 YYNGEE. V was cut by 4 bases and J by 10 bases, with 12 bases left in between.

The V and J genes are TRBV30 and TRBJ1-1; no clear D gene. Germline V gene sequence: CDR1 GTSNPN, CDR2 SVGIG (reference sequence). The CDR3 runs to 13 residues. V lost 1 base, J lost 1 base, and 7 bases lay in between. CDR3 coding DNA: TGTGCCTGGAGTGAGGTACCGAACACTGAAGCTTTCTTT. Its protein is CAWSEVPNTEAFF.

V and J are TRBV9 and TRBJ1-1; D gene unclear. This CDR3 is 16 amino acids long. Germline assignment: CDR1 SGDLS and CDR2 YYNGEE. Trimming pared 4 bases from V and 5 bases from J, leaving 21 bases between. The CDR3 region has the DNA TGTGCCAGCAGCCCAAACTATTGGACGGGAACAACTGAAGCTTTCTTT. Protein sequence: CASSPNYWTGTTEAFF. Drawing the rest from reference TRBV9 and TRBJ1-1, the complete variable domain is DSGVTQTPKHLITATGQRVTLRCSPRSGDLSVYWYQQSLDQGLQFLIQYYNGEERAKGNILERFSAQQFPDLHSELNLSSLELGDSALYFCASSPNYWTGTTEAFFGQGTRLTVV.

There are a few counts of this clone. The rearrangement links TRBV27 to TRBJ1-2, with a tentative D call TRBD1 (6 bases). Germline CDR1 MNHEY, CDR2 SMNVEV (reference sequence). The CDR3 runs 16 residues. Trimming pared 6 bases from V and 1 base from J, leaving 18 bases between. Here the CDR3 DNA reads TGTGCCAGCAGGATCACCCGGGACAACCTTAACTATGGCTACACCTTC. Translation: CASRITRDNLNYGYTF.

V and J are TRBV5-1 and TRBJ1-6, with TRBD1 as a possible D gene (5 bases). Germline V gene sequence: CDR1 SGHRS, CDR2 YFSETQ. This CDR3 is built from 15 residues. With 0 bases removed from V and 9 bases from J, the gap between germline ends came to 13 bases. The CDR3 sequence: CASSLEGVFVSPLHF. The DNA for the CDR3 is TGCGCCAGCAGCTTGGAAGGGGTTTTTGTTTCACCCCTCCACTTT.

This rearrangement joins TRBV6-4 to TRBJ1-1, with D tentatively TRBD1 (6 bases). The V gene's germline CDR1 is MRHNA and CDR2 SNTAGT. The CDR3 runs 15 residues. V shed 0 bases and J shed 5 bases, with 13 bases lying between them. DNA of the CDR3: TGTGCCAGCAGTGACTCGACCAGGGGAGATACTGAAGCTTTCTTT. Translation gives CASSDSTRGDTEAFF.

The chain has TRBV12-5 and TRBJ1-1; the D gene is possibly TRBD1 (6 bases). Germline-derived CDR1 and CDR2 are LGHNT and FRNRAP. Trimming left V 0 bases short and J 1 base short, with 21 bases between. This CDR3 has 19 residues. CDR3 bases: TGTGCTAGTGGTTTGGTACTCTGGGGGGCGCTGGGATCGAACACTGAAGCTTTCTTT. Translation: CASGLVLWGALGSNTEAFF.

This chain connects TRBV5-8 to TRBJ2-1, with a possible D match to TRBD2 (7 bases). The V and J ends lost 6 bases and 14 bases respectively, with 15 bases between them. Germline CDR1 and CDR2: SGHTS and YDEGEE. The CDR3 totals 11 residues. CDR3 bases: TGTGCCAGCACGTCCGGGGGGCTTGAGTTCTTC. Protein: CASTSGGLEFF.

This clone was seen only a few times. This rearrangement joins TRBV6-6 to TRBJ2-7; D is unresolved. The CDR3 has 14 residues. Germline CDR1 reads MNHNY; CDR2 reads SVGAGI (reference sequence). Deletions cut 2 bases from V and 1 base from J, with 9 bases between. Here the CDR3 reads CASSYPGGSYEQYF. The CDR3 DNA reads as TGTGCCAGCAGTTACCCAGGTGGGTCCTACGAGCAGTACTTC.

V usage is TRBV25-1 and J usage is TRBJ2-3, with TRBD2 matching over 9 bases. The CDR3 consists of 16 residues. The V gene end was trimmed by 3 bases and the J gene end by 4 bases; junction bases not matched to a gene: 8. Germline V CDR1 and CDR2: MGHDK, SYGVNS. CDR3 in DNA: TGTGCCAGCAGTGAGTGGGGCGGGGGGGCCGCAGATACGCAGTATTTT. This sequence encodes CASSEWGGGAADTQYF.

The rearrangement links TRBV19 to TRBJ1-4; D ambiguous. Germline assignment: CDR1 LNHDA and CDR2 SQIVND (reference sequence). The CDR3 spans 14 residues. V was cut by 8 bases and J by 2 bases, with 12 bases left in between. CDR3 coding DNA: TGTGCCAGTGGCGTTGGAGGGACTAATGAAAAACTGTTTTTT. It codes for CASGVGGTNEKLFF.

The chain couples TRBV6-5 to TRBJ1-1; no reliable D call. The CDR3 totals 11 residues. Per the germline V gene, CDR1 is MNHEY and CDR2 is SVGAGI. With 6 bases removed from V and 7 bases from J, the gap between germline ends came to 9 bases. Written as DNA, the CDR3 is TGTGCCAGCAGAGGATACAGTGAAGCTTTCTTT. Its translation is CASRGYSEAFF.

The V and J genes are TRBV6-5 and TRBJ2-7; TRBD1 is a possible D gene (5 bases). This CDR3 is built from 15 residues. V lost 2 bases, J lost 0 bases, and 11 bases lay in between. Germline CDR1 is MNHEY and CDR2 is SVGAGI. CDR3 bases: TGTGCCAGCAGTTACGGGGCCGATAGCTCCTACGAGCAGTACTTC. It is translated as CASSYGADSSYEQYF.

The genes are TRBV7-9 and TRBJ1-2; weak D call: TRBD1 (5 bases). V lost 5 bases, J lost 1 base, and 8 bases lay in between. Germline V gene sequence: CDR1 SEHNR, CDR2 FQNEAQ (reference sequence). The CDR3 runs to 13 residues. The CDR3 protein is CASSRQSNYGYTF. CDR3 nucleotides: TGTGCCAGCAGCCGACAGAGTAACTATGGCTACACCTTC.

This chain links TRBV2 with TRBJ1-5; D gene uncertain. From germline, CDR1 is SNHLY and CDR2 FYNNEI. Trimming removed 3 bases at V and 5 bases at J, with 11 bases between. The CDR3 is 14 amino acids. The CDR3 coding sequence is TGTGCCAGCAGTGACGTAAGTGGCGATCAGCCCCAGCATTTT. Translation: CASSDVSGDQPQHF. Complete variable domain (other parts from reference TRBV2 and TRBJ1-5): EPEVTQTPSHQVTQMGQEVILRCVPISNHLYFYWYRQILGQKVEFLVSFYNNEISEKSEIFDDQFSVERPDGSNFTLKIRSTKLEDSAMYFCASSDVSGDQPQHFGDGTRLSIL.

This chain connects TRBV5-1 to TRBJ2-7, with 10 bases fitting TRBD1. The length of the CDR3 is 14 residues. The V gene's germline CDR1 is SGHRS and CDR2 YFSETQ. V lost 2 bases and J lost 6; bases outside the gene matches: 5. This CDR3 reads CASSFGQGGGEQYF. In DNA, the CDR3 is TGCGCCAGCAGCTTCGGACAGGGGGGAGGCGAGCAGTACTTC.